The next 24 T cell receptor beta chains were all read from a single sample in a study of regulatory T cells in long-lasting Graves disease. Arm-PCR of CDR3 regions with iRepertoire HTBI primers generated TCR beta libraries. TCRdb reprocessed the multiplex PCR reads with MiXCR, giving one entry per CDR3 protein. Of 300,000 to 500,000 distinct CDR3 sequences listed, under 25% were seen once; the top ten hold roughly 20%. Time point defined: persistent/refractory GD, antithyroid drugs over 5 years with positive TRAb. Scientists built the TCR library using RNA that was extracted from PBMCs. The specimen was peripheral blood mononuclear cells (PBMCs), collected when the disease was refractory, from a patient treated with antithyroid drugs. The receptors here all came from a female donor with Graves disease.

V and J are TRBV5-5 and TRBJ1-5, with D possibly being TRBD1 (5 bases). V lost 1 base and J 6 bases, leaving 14 bases between the germline ends. Germline lookup yields CDR1 SGHKS and CDR2 YYEKEE (reference sequence). The CDR3 is made up of 15 amino acids. CDR3 bases: TGTGCCAGCAGCTTGATCATGGCCGGGGGTCAGCCCCAGCATTTT. Amino acid sequence: CASSLIMAGGQPQHF.

In this sample, this clonotype turned up many times. V is TRBV28 and J is TRBJ1-4; D remains ambiguous. The CDR3 sequence is 12 residues long. Per germline, CDR1 MDHEN and CDR2 SYDVKM. The V gene lost 6 bases and the J gene lost 7 bases, with 9 bases spanning the gap. Here the CDR3 DNA reads TGTGCCAGCAGGGGGATGGGTGAAAAACTGTTTTTT. The encoded protein is CASRGMGEKLFF.

The genes are TRBV18 and TRBJ1-1; D not certain. Germline CDR1 KGHSH, CDR2 LQKENI. CDR3 length equals 13 residues. V lost 6 bases, J lost 2 bases, and 10 bases lay in between. The CDR3 is CASSQSRNTEAFF. DNA of the CDR3: TGTGCCAGCTCCCAATCAAGAAACACTGAAGCTTTCTTT.

This clonotype came up many times. The chain combines TRBV20-1 with TRBJ2-7, with D possibly being TRBD1 (6 bases). The CDR3 is 14 residues long. V was cut by 2 bases and J by 6 bases, with 17 bases left in between. Germline V CDR1 and CDR2: DFQATT, SNEGSKA (reference sequence). The CDR3 is CSARSIRGSSEQYF. The CDR3 nucleotides read TGCAGTGCTAGAAGTATCAGGGGCTCCAGCGAGCAGTACTTC.

This clonotype was picked up a small number of times. The V and J genes are TRBV28 and TRBJ2-7; the match to TRBD2 covers 9 bases. The CDR3 runs to 17 residues. V was clipped by 3 bases and J by 2 bases; unmatched bases: 11. Germline CDR1 is MDHEN and CDR2 is SYDVKM. The CDR3, as DNA: TGTGCCAGCAGTTTCTCGCGGGAGGGCCTATCCCCCTACGAGCAGTACTTC. Protein sequence: CASSFSREGLSPYEQYF.

This clonotype was detected ten times or more. Written as DNA, the CDR3 is TGCAGTGCTACAGGGACAGAGGATCAGCCCCAGCATTTT. Protein product: CSATGTEDQPQHF. The V and J genes are TRBV20-1 and TRBJ1-5, with 7 bases identical to TRBD1. With 4 bases clipped from V and 5 bases from J, the junction kept 5 bases outside the gene matches. CDR1 is DFQATT and CDR2 is SNEGSKA in the germline V gene (reference sequence). The CDR3 is 13 amino acids.

Only a few counts were recorded for this clonotype. The chain employs TRBV6-1 and TRBJ2-5, with 10 bases identical to TRBD2. The CDR3 extends over 17 amino acids. The germline gives CDR1 MNHNS, CDR2 SASEGT. J was trimmed by 1 base and V by 1 base; bases with no gene match: 6. CDR3 protein: CASSEDLWTSGQETQYF. As DNA, the CDR3 is TGTGCCAGCAGTGAAGATTTGTGGACTAGCGGCCAAGAGACCCAGTACTTC.

This clonotype was detected a few times. The chain uses TRBV27 and TRBJ2-7; possible D gene TRBD2, 6 bases. V was cut by 6 bases and J by 2 bases, with 14 bases left in between. Germline values: CDR1 MNHEY, CDR2 SMNVEV (reference sequence). CDR3 length: 14 residues. CDR3 in amino acids: CASSLSGLTYEQYF. The DNA for the CDR3 is TGTGCCAGCAGCCTATCGGGACTTACCTACGAGCAGTACTTC.

This clonotype was detected a few times. This could be a read error, since a much larger clone is one nucleotide away. This chain connects TRBV20-1 to TRBJ2-7; TRBD2 is a possible D gene (5 bases). The CDR3 runs to 12 residues. CDR1 DFQATT and CDR2 SNEGSKA come from the germline V gene (reference sequence). As DNA, the CDR3 is TGCAGTGCTAGCGGACTCCGAGGCGAGCAGTGCTTC. Encoded protein: CSASGLRGEQCF.

The chain joins TRBV6-5 to TRBJ1-3; 7 bases are a match to TRBD1. The CDR3 runs to 15 residues. Unmatched junction bases numbered 3, after V lost 2 bases and J lost 2 bases. Germline values: CDR1 MNHEY, CDR2 SVGAGI. The CDR3 loop reads CASSYIGTAGNTIYF. The CDR3 coding sequence is TGTGCCAGCAGTTACATCGGGACAGCTGGAAACACCATATATTTT.

The CDR3 protein is CASSLSSGFVAFF. The CDR3, as DNA: TGTGCCAGCAGTTTATCGTCCGGCTTTGTAGCTTTCTTT. The chain is built from TRBV27 and TRBJ1-1; D gene unclear. Germline CDR1 and CDR2: MNHEY and SMNVEV (reference sequence). V lost 0 bases to trimming and J lost 10 bases, with 12 bases between them. The CDR3 sequence is 13 residues long.

This clonotype was picked up many times. The rearrangement links TRBV20-1 to TRBJ1-2; no reliable D call. The CDR3 loop spans 13 amino acids. CDR1 DFQATT and CDR2 SNEGSKA come from the germline V gene (reference sequence). Trimming shortened V by 4 bases and J by 6 bases, and 15 bases separated the two germline ends. CDR3 sequence reads: CSATVNIWDGYTF. Written as DNA, the CDR3 is TGCAGTGCTACTGTTAACATTTGGGATGGCTACACCTTC.

This chain uses TRBV30 with TRBJ2-7; 9 nucleotides line up with TRBD1. With V trimmed by 5 bases and J by 2 bases, 7 bases remained unmatched. The CDR3 is made up of 14 amino acids. CDR1 and CDR2 from the germline V gene are GTSNPN and SVGIG (reference sequence). The CDR3: CAWGTGKGTYEQYF. The CDR3 DNA is TGTGCCTGGGGGACAGGGAAGGGGACCTACGAGCAGTACTTC. The entire variable domain, with the rest obtained from reference TRBV30 and TRBJ2-7, is as follows: SQTIHQWPATLVQPVGSPLSLECTVEGTSNPNLYWYRQAAGRGLQLLFYSVGIGQISSEVPQNLSASRPQDRQFILSSKKLLLSDSGFYLCAWGTGKGTYEQYFGPGTRLTVT.

Only a few counts were recorded for this clonotype. The chain is built from TRBV11-2 and TRBJ1-2; TRBD1 matches 8 bases. CDR3 size: 14 residues. From germline, CDR1 is SGHAT and CDR2 FQNNGV. The J segment lost 7 bases and the V segment lost 5 bases, leaving 9 bases of the junction unmatched. The CDR3 nucleotides are TGTGCCAGCAGCCCATACCAGGGGGCCCTTGGCTACACCTTC. Translation: CASSPYQGALGYTF.

This clonotype was observed at least ten times. This chain connects TRBV28 to TRBJ1-1; 9 bases align to TRBD1. The CDR3 length is 15 residues. CDR1 and CDR2 (germline): MDHEN, SYDVKM. V trimming: 7 bases; J trimming: 5 bases; junction bases outside the gene matches: 11. CDR3 sequence: CASNTGGTGRTEAFF. DNA for the CDR3: TGTGCCAGCAATACAGGGGGCACGGGAAGGACTGAAGCTTTCTTT.

This clonotype has more than one count but fewer than ten. The genes are TRBV6-1 and TRBJ2-2; D is unclear. This CDR3 has 12 residues. Trimming took off 5 bases at V and 6 bases at J, with 7 bases between the two ends. Germline loops: CDR1 MNHNS, CDR2 SASEGT. For the CDR3, the DNA is TGTGCCAGCAGTATCGGAGCCGGGGAGCTGTTTTTT. Translated, it gives CASSIGAGELFF.

Of note for this clonotype: A much larger clone lies one base from this, so it may be a read error. The chain combines TRBV6-2 or TRBV6-3 with TRBJ1-2, with 7 bases identical to TRBD1. The CDR3 has 15 amino acids. In germline, CDR1 is MNHEY, CDR2 SVGEGT. Losses at the gene ends were 6 bases for V and 7 bases for J; bases not matched to a gene: 14. As DNA, the CDR3 is TGTGCCAGCAGCAGAGCCCTTACAGGGGATGCTGGCTACACCTTC. The encoded protein is CASSRALTGDAGYTF.

The rearrangement uses TRBV19 and TRBJ1-1; D is perhaps TRBD1 (6 bases). Trimming removed 2 bases from V and 9 bases from J, with 28 bases in between. The germline V gene encodes CDR1 LNHDA and CDR2 SQIVND (reference sequence). The CDR3 has 18 residues. DNA of the CDR3: TGTGCCAGTAGTATAATCGGACTGGGGGCCAGGGACTCTCTGAAAGCTTTCTTT. Translating gives CASSIIGLGARDSLKAFF.

This sequence joins TRBV29-1 and TRBJ2-4; D gene uncertain. The CDR3 contains 15 residues. Per germline, CDR1 SQVTM and CDR2 ANQGSEA. V was cut by 0 bases and J by 0 bases, with 9 bases left in between. The CDR3 nucleotides read TGCAGCGTTGAAGAGGAGACGGTAGCCAAAAACATTCAGTACTTC. It translates to CSVEEETVAKNIQYF.

This clonotype was detected many times. The chain is built from TRBV5-1 and TRBJ1-1, with D perhaps TRBD1 (5 bases). This CDR3 has 15 residues. Trimming left V 5 bases short and J 2 bases short, with 16 bases between. From germline, CDR1 is SGHRS and CDR2 YFSETQ. CDR3 in amino acids: CASSLDPGLNTEAFF. In DNA form, the CDR3 reads TGCGCCAGCAGTTTAGATCCGGGACTCAACACTGAAGCTTTCTTT.

This clonotype has a single count. V usage is TRBV7-2 and J usage is TRBJ2-3; 9 bases line up with TRBD1. Germline CDR1 reads SGHTA; CDR2 reads FQGNSA. The junction had 9 bases not matched to a gene; V was cut back by 5 bases and J by 6 bases. CDR3 length equals 15 residues. The CDR3 DNA is TGTGCCAGCAGCCGACCGACAGGGGGGGTGGATACGCAGTATTTT. Its protein product is CASSRPTGGVDTQYF. Filled out from reference TRBV7-2 and TRBJ2-3, the complete variable domain reads GAGVSQSPSNKVTEKGKDVELRCDPISGHTALYWYRQSLGQGLEFLIYFQGNSAPDKSGLPSDRFSAERTGGSVSTLTIQRTQQEDSAVYLCASSRPTGGVDTQYFGPGTRLTVL.

This clonotype came up many times. This chain uses TRBV6-1 with TRBJ2-7; tentatively, D is TRBD1 (6 bases). Germline V CDR1 and CDR2: MNHNS, SASEGT. V was trimmed by 6 bases and J by 2 bases, leaving 8 bases between them. The CDR3 contains 12 residues. This chain's CDR3 is CASRQGTYEQYF. Here the CDR3 DNA reads TGTGCCAGCAGACAGGGCACCTACGAGCAGTACTTC.

The rearrangement joins TRBV7-2 to TRBJ1-6; unclear D gene. CDR1 and CDR2 (germline): SGHTA, FQGNSA. The CDR3 runs to 14 residues. V shed 5 bases and J shed 7 bases, with 12 bases lying between them. The CDR3 is CASSQRTDNSPLHF. The CDR3 DNA reads as TGTGCCAGCAGCCAGCGGACGGACAATTCACCCCTCCACTTT.

This clonotype was counted at least ten times. V is TRBV4-3 and J is TRBJ2-5, with D tentatively TRBD1 or TRBD2 (5 bases each). CDR1 and CDR2 from the germline V gene are LGHNA and YSLEER. The V end lost 0 bases, the J end lost 0 bases, and 8 bases lay between the germline ends. The CDR3 runs 15 residues. CDR3 bases: TGCGCCAGCAGCCAAGAGGGACGGTACCAAGAGACCCAGTACTTC. Protein: CASSQEGRYQETQYF.